This T cell receptor (beta chain) was sequenced during a study of control samples from healthy donors and cancer patients. Only in-frame clones appear in the TCRdb table, and some are missing; sequencing was by immunoSEQ multiplex PCR. This table holds around 190,000 clones, about 90% found once. The CDR3 totals 14 residues. J was trimmed by 3 bases and V by 5 bases; bases with no gene match: 4. Germline V gene sequence: CDR1 LNHDA, CDR2 SQIVND (reference sequence). Sequencing was carried out using blood. The clonotype was recovered from a woman aged 50 to 60 in good health. The chain employs TRBV19 and TRBJ1-2; TRBD1 aligns across 9 bases. The CDR3 nucleotides read TGTGCCAGTAGTCCACAGGGGGCCCACTATGGCTACACCTTC. This encodes CASSPQGAHYGYTF.